This T cell receptor beta chain was profiled in a study of PD-1 blockade in classical Hodgkin lymphoma (TCRdb year 2020). For the wider study: Nivolumab dosing was 3 mg/kg intravenously every 2 weeks, continuing until either disease progression or unacceptable toxicity. The study used TCR beta sequencing and CyTOF to define a peripheral blood immune signature of response to PD-1 blockade in classical Hodgkin lymphoma.

The Qiagen DNeasy kit was used to extract genomic DNA from unsorted PBMCs and from the negatively selected CD4+ and CD8+ fractions. Amplification of TCR beta CDR3 regions was done by immunoSEQ multiplex PCR with primers that anneal to V and J segments. A synthetic immune receptor repertoire was used to minimize amplification bias, and remaining bias was computationally removed after sequencing. Concerning the study's data processing: Custom Python scripts were used to quantify repertoire diversity as the Shannon entropy index. Unsorted, CD4+ and CD8+ repertoires were analyzed separately, except for combined analyses in which CD4+ and CD8+ sequences were merged in silico. A clone counted as expanded when the clone's frequency after treatment rose at least 2-fold relative to C1D1, and clones undetected at baseline were given a pseudocount of 0.5. Singleton clones were defined as clones with 0 or 1 copy at C1D1, and non-singleton clones were defined as clones with 2 or more copies. By matching protein sequences in sorted samples from the same patient, clones expanded in unsorted samples were annotated as CD4+, CD8+ or unknown. Wilcoxon tests on paired samples were used to test diversity changes from C1D1 to C4D1. Imported from immuneACCESS, the table was reduced by TCRdb to in-frame sequences with V and J called. These copies leave out some clones; in studies compared against another copy, an unresolved V gene accounts for under half, and the cause of the remainder is not known. Clone size and V and J calls were adopted from that table, with D and trimming inferred from the DNA. The table for this sample lists tens of thousands of clones; roughly 90% of them were counted only once. The ten largest clones add up to more than 20% of the sample.

This sample's time point label indicates: cycle 4 day 1 (C4D1), after less than seven weeks of nivolumab. Relapse after autologous stem cell transplantation had occurred in all trial patients, and cohorts A, B and C were distinguished by prior brentuximab vedotin exposure. The trial cohort comprised approximately 55 patients with relapsed/refractory classical Hodgkin lymphoma whose best overall responses were complete response, partial response or progressive disease. In the multi-cohort phase II CheckMate 205 trial, trial patients received single-agent nivolumab. An independent review committee assessed best overall response by applying the 2007 International Working Group response criteria. Trial PBMCs were collected just before the start of nivolumab (C1D1) and during therapy at cycle 2 day 1 and cycle 4 day 1. Peripheral blood was collected in 8 mL Vacutainer Cell Preparation Tubes, from which PBMCs were isolated by centrifugation and then cryopreserved.

The CDR3 covers 17 residues, taking in both the cysteine and the phenylalanine. Kept here is only the CDR3 DNA, which spans 51 bases and is read in frame from base 1. The CDR1 and CDR2 encoded by the germline V gene (reference sequence) are LNHDA and SQIVND. V ends up 7 bases short and J 0 bases short, with an unmatched junction base count of 12. What the research found in general, with its limitations: Newly diagnosed patients were reported to have lower baseline TCR diversity than healthy donors, and relapsed/refractory patients were reported to have lower baseline TCR diversity still. Only a single clinical trial cohort was studied, and what caused the repertoire differences, possibly disease activity or prior therapy, remained undefined. Trial patients with a complete response had baseline diversity similar to that of newly diagnosed patients, while partial responders and progressors had significantly lower diversity. Diversity was lower in patients who began nivolumab less than 1 year after ASCT, so these patients were left out of later analyses to avoid confounding by immune reconstitution. A significant rise by C4D1 was seen in CD4+ but not CD8+ TCR diversity (p=0.0027 vs p=0.16), with the rise being most apparent in complete responders (p=0.02).

This clone showed up just once. Its antigen target is currently unknown. No qualities accompany the bases; no much larger clone lies one base away. Here the chain combines TRBV19 and TRBJ2-1, with 7 bases matching TRBD2. This clonotype originated in a human donor with classical Hodgkin lymphoma. This specimen was peripheral blood mononuclear cells (PBMCs), taken before the fourth cycle of nivolumab. CDR3 loop: CASTPGTNIRSYNEQFF. The bases are TGTGCCAGTACCCCGGGGACTAATATTCGCTCCTACAATGAGCAGTTCTTC.